The clone carrying this T cell receptor beta chain was recorded a few times. In the original processing: It was from reference gene primer amplification that nucleated cell counts were estimated. The assay was immunoSEQ multiplex PCR, and TCRdb's table has in-frame clones only and misses some. Clonal size and the V and J genes are those of that table, whereas D and trimming came from the DNA. The sample shows about 65,000 clones, roughly 77% of them seen only once. The entry originates in a study of blood T cell repertoires in COVID-19. Study details: Samples taken during acute and convalescent COVID-19 were collected in the United States, Italy and Spain. Sources were T cells, B-cell-depleted T cells, or PBMCs; the material itself was cDNA or gDNA.

The length of the CDR3 is 13 residues. V trimming: 2 bases; J trimming: 7 bases; junction bases outside the gene matches: 5. The germline V gene has CDR1 GTSNPN and CDR2 SVGIG (reference sequence). The sample consisted of peripheral blood. The chain has TRBV30 and TRBJ1-1, with 9 bases lining up with TRBD1. The TCR sequence derives from a man aged 80 or over with acute or convalescent COVID-19. The CDR3, as DNA: TGTGCCTGGAGTCGGACAGGGGTACTTGAAGCTTTCTTT. As protein: CAWSRTGVLEAFF. Based on the CDR3 plus reference TRBV30 and TRBJ1-1, the full variable domain is SQTIHQWPATLVQPVGSPLSLECTVEGTSNPNLYWYRQAAGRGLQLLFYSVGIGQISSEVPQNLSASRPQDRQFILSSKKLLLSDSGFYLCAWSRTGVLEAFFGQGTRLTVV.